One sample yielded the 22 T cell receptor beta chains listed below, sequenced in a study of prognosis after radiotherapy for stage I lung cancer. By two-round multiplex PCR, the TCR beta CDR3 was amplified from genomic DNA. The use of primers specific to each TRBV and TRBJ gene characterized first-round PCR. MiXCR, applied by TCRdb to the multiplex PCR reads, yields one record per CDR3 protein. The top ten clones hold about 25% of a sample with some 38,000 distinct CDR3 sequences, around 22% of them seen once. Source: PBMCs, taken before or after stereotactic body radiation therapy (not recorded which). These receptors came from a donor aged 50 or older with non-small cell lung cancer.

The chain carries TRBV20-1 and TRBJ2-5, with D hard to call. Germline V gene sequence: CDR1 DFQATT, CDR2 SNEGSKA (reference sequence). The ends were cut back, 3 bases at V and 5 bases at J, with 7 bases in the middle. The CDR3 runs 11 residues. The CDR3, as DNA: TGCAGTGCTAGCAACCCGGAGACCCAGTACTTC. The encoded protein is CSASNPETQYF.

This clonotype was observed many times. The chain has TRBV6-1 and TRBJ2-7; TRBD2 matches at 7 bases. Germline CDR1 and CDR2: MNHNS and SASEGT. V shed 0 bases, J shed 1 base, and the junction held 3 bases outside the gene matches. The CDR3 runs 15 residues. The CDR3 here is CASSEAGGGSYEQYF. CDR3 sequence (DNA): TGTGCCAGCAGTGAAGCTGGGGGGGGATCCTACGAGCAGTACTTC.

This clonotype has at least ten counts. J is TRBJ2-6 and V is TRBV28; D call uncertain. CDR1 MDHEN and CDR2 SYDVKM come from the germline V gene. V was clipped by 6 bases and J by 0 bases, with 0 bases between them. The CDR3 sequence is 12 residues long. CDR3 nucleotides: TGTGCCAGCAGCTCTGGGGCCAACGTCCTGACTTTC. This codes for CASSSGANVLTF.

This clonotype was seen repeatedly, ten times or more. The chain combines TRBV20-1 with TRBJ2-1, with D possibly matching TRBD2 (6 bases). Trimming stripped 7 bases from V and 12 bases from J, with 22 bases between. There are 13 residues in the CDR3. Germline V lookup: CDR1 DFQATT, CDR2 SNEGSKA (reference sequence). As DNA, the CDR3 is TGCAGTGTGATCCCCCAACTAGCTAGAGGGCAGTTCTTC. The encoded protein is CSVIPQLARGQFF.

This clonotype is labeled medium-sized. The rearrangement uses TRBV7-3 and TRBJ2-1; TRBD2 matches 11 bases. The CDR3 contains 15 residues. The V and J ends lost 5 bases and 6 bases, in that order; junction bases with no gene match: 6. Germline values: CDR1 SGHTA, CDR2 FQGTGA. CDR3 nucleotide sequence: TGTGCCAGCAGCCCCGGGACTAGCGGATCCAATGAGCAGTTCTTC. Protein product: CASSPGTSGSNEQFF.

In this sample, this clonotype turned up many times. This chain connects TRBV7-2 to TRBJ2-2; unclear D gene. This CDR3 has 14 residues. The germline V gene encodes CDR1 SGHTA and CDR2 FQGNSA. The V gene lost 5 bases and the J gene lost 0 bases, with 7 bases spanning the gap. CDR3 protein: CASSTRANTGELFF. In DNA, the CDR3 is TGTGCCAGCAGCACCCGGGCGAACACCGGGGAGCTGTTTTTT.

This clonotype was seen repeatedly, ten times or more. CDR3 nucleotide sequence: TGTGCCAGCAGGATGACAGGGAGCTACGAGCAGTACTTC. It encodes CASRMTGSYEQYF. V is TRBV28 and J is TRBJ2-7; 7 positions match TRBD1. CDR1 is MDHEN and CDR2 is SYDVKM in the germline V gene. Unmatched junction bases numbered 5, after V lost 6 bases and J lost 3 bases. The CDR3 consists of 13 residues.

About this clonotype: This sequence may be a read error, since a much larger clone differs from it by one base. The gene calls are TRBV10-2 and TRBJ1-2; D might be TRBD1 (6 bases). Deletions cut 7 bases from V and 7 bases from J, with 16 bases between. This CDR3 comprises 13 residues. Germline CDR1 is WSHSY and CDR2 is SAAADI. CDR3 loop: CASISDRSFGYTF. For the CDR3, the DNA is TGCGCCAGCATATCGGACAGATCGTTTGGCTACACCTTC.

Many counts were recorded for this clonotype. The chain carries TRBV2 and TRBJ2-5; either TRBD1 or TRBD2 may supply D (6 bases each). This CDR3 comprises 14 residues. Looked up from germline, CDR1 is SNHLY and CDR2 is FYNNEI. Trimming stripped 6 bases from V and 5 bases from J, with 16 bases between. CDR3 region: CASRKGGLEETQYF. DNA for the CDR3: TGTGCCAGCAGGAAGGGGGGCCTTGAGGAGACCCAGTACTTC.

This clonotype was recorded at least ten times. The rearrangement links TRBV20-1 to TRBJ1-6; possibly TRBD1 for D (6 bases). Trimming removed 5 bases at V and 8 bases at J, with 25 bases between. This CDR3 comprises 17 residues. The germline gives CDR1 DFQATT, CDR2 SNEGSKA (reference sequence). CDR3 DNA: TGCAGTGCTGAGGGGGTCGGCGGCATCGTAGTCGATTCACCCCTCCACTTT. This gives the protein CSAEGVGGIVVDSPLHF.

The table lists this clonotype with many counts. CDR3 DNA sequence: TGTGCCAGCAGTTTGATCACAGCGGGCAATCAGCCCCAGCATTTT. The encoded protein is CASSLITAGNQPQHF. The chain joins TRBV12-3 or TRBV12-4 to TRBJ1-5; D not resolved. The length of the CDR3 is 15 residues. V lost 3 bases to trimming and J lost 2 bases, with 11 bases between them.

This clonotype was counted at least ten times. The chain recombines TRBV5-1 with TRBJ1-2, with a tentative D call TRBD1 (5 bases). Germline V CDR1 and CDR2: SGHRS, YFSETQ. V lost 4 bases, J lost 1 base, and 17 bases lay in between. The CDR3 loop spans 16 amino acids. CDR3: CASSASQGRSNYGYTF. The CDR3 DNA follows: TGCGCCAGCAGCGCGAGCCAGGGACGGAGTAACTATGGCTACACCTTC.

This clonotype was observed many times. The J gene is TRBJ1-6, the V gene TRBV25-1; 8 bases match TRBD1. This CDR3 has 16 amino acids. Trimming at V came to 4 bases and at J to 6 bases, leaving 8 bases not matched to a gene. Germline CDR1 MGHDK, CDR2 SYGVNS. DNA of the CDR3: TGTGCCAGCAGTGGGCCCAGACAGGGGAGTAATTCACCCCTCCACTTT. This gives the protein CASSGPRQGSNSPLHF.

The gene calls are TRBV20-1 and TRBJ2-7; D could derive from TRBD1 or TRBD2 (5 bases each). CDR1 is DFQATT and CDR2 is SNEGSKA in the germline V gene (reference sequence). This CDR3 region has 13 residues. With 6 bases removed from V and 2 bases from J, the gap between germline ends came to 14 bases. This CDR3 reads CSAKTGATYEQYF. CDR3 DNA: TGCAGTGCGAAAACCGGGGCGACCTACGAGCAGTACTTC.

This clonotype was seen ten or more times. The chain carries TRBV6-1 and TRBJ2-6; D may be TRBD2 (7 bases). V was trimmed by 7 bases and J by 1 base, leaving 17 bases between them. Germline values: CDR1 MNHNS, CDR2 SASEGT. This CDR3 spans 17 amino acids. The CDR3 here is CASNPGGRGSGANVLTF. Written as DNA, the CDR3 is TGTGCCAGCAACCCGGGGGGCAGAGGATCTGGGGCCAACGTCCTGACTTTC.

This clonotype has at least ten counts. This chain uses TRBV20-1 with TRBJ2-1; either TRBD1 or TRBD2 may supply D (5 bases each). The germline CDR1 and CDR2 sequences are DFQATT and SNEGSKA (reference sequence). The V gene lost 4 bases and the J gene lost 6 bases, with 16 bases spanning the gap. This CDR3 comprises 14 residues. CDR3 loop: CSATGPPVLNEQFF. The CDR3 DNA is TGCAGTGCTACGGGGCCCCCTGTGCTCAATGAGCAGTTCTTC.

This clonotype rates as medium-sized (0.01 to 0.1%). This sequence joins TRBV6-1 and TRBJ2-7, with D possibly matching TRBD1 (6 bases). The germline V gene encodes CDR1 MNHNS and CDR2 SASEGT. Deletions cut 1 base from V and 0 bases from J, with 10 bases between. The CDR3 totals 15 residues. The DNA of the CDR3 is TGTGCCAGCAGTGAAGGTGTGGACAGCTCCTACGAGCAGTACTTC. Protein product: CASSEGVDSSYEQYF.

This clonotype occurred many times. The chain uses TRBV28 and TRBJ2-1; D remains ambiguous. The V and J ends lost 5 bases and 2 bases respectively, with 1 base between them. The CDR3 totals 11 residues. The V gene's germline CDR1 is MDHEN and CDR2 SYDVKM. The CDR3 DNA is TGTGCCAGCAGTCCCTACAATGAGCAGTTCTTC. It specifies CASSPYNEQFF.

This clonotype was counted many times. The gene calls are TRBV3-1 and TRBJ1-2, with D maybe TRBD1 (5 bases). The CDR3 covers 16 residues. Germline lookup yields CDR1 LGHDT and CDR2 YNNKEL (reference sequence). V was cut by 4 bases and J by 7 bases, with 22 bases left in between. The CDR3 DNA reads TGTGCCAGCAGCCGCGTGAGGACATCGCCCACGGGTGGCTACACCTTC. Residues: CASSRVRTSPTGGYTF.

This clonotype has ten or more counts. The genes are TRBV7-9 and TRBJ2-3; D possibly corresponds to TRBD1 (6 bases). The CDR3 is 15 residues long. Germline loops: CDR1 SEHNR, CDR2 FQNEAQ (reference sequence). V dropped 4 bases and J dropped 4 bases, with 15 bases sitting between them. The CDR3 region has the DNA TGTGCCAGCAGCTGGGGCTTACAGGGAGCAGATACGCAGTATTTT. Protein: CASSWGLQGADTQYF.

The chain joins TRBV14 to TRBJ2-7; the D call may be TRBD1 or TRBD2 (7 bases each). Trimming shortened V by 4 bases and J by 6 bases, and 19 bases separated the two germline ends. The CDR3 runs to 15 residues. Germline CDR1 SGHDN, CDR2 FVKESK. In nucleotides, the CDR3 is TGTGCCAGCAGCCGCCCAGGGGGGGGCCCCCTCGAGCAGTACTTC. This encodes CASSRPGGGPLEQYF.

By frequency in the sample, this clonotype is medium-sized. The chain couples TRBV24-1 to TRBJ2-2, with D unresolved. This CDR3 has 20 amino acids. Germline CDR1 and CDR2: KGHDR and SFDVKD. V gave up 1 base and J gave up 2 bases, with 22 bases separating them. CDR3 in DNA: TGTGCCACCAGTGATTTTCTGCTCTTGCCTTCAGGTATCAACACCGGGGAGCTGTTTTTT. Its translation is CATSDFLLLPSGINTGELFF.